A selection of T cell receptor beta chains follows, all from one sample in a study of cytomegalovirus exposure and HLA in healthy donors. Generated by immunoSEQ multiplex PCR, the TCRdb table keeps only in-frame clones and is missing some. The sample yields roughly 140,000 clones, 65% to 75% seen once. Specimen: PBMCs. Receptor source: a man between 60 and 75 years old in good health and CMV-seronegative. The CDR3 runs from the conserved cysteine through the conserved F or W. D genes are given only for firm matches. Some rows mark clone size as missing; the rest say once, few, many or name a class of expanded clone.

>TRBV7-2|TRBJ1-2|-|-
CASSLNPGIASGYTF
TGTGCCAGCAGCTTAAATCCAGGGATAGCAAGCGGCTACACCTTC
>TRBV13|TRBJ2-7|-|-
CASSLGYEQYF
TGTGCCAGCAGCTTAGGGTACGAGCAGTACTTC
>TRBV18|TRBJ1-1|-|-
CASSPTVMNTEAFF
TGTGCCAGCTCACCGACAGTCATGAACACTGAAGCTTTCTTT
>TRBV7-2|TRBJ2-7|-|TRBD2
CASSSSGSVYEQYF
TGTGCCAGCAGCTCTAGCGGGAGCGTGTACGAGCAGTACTTC
>TRBV7-8|TRBJ2-2|-|-
CASSLRQTGTTGELFF
TGTGCCAGCAGCTTAAGGCAGACAGGAACCACCGGGGAGCTGTTTTTT
>TRBV28|TRBJ2-7|-|TRBD1
CASSPGTVPYEQYF
TGTGCCAGCAGTCCAGGGACAGTTCCCTACGAGCAGTACTTC
>TRBV7-9|TRBJ1-2|once|-
CASSLVAGHGYTF
TGTGCCAGCAGCTTAGTGGCTGGTCATGGCTACACCTTC
>TRBV12-5|TRBJ2-3|-|-
CASGSGDTQYF
TGTGCTAGTGGTTCAGGAGATACGCAGTATTTT
>TRBV28|TRBJ2-7|-|-
CASTLGRIAYEQYF
TGTGCCAGCACCCTGGGGCGGATCGCCTACGAGCAGTACTTC
>TRBV28|TRBJ1-3|-|-
CASSSTGEAGNTIYF
TGTGCCAGCAGTAGCACCGGAGAAGCTGGAAACACCATATATTTT
>TRBV9|TRBJ2-7|-|TRBD2
CASSFLAGGRQYF
TGTGCCAGCAGCTTCCTAGCGGGAGGGCGGCAGTACTTC
>TRBV6-5|TRBJ1-1|-|TRBD1
CASWTGVSTEAFF
TGTGCCAGCTGGACAGGGGTATCCACTGAAGCTTTCTTT
>TRBV2|TRBJ1-2|-|-
CASSERVSGYTF
TGTGCCAGCAGTGAGAGGGTTAGCGGCTACACCTTC
>TRBV6-6|TRBJ2-7|-|-
CASCAAAQIYEQYF
TGTGCCTCCTGCGCCGCGGCGCAAATTTACGAGCAGTACTTC
>TRBV9|TRBJ2-7|-|TRBD1
CASSEHNRGMGEQYF
TGTGCCAGCAGCGAACACAACAGGGGGATGGGCGAGCAGTACTTC
>TRBV27|TRBJ2-1|-|TRBD1
CASSLSGTGAYNEQFF
TGTGCCAGCAGTTTATCGGGGACAGGGGCCTACAATGAGCAGTTCTTC
>TRBV7-8|TRBJ2-5|-|TRBD1
CASNPLGGLETQYF
TGTGCCAGCAACCCTCTAGGGGGCTTGGAGACCCAGTACTTC
>TRBV27|TRBJ2-7|few|-
CASSLWRDISYEQYF
TGTGCCAGCAGTTTATGGCGGGATATCTCCTACGAGCAGTACTTC
>TRBV7-9|TRBJ2-1|-|TRBD2
CASSLVAGGYNEQFF
TGTGCCAGCAGCTTAGTAGCGGGAGGATACAATGAGCAGTTCTTC
>TRBV9|TRBJ1-3|few|-
CASSVGQSGNTIYF
TGTGCCAGCAGCGTCGGACAGTCTGGAAACACCATATATTTT
>TRBV12-2|TRBJ1-4|-|-
CASRLVWGGRVGNRTNEKLFF
TGTGCAAGTCGCTTAGTATGGGGGGGCAGGGTCGGAAATCGGACTAATGAAAAACTGTTTTTT
>TRBV4-3|TRBJ1-1|few|-
CASSQIVPVRTEAFF
TGCGCCAGCAGCCAAATAGTCCCTGTCAGGACTGAAGCTTTCTTT
>TRBV5-1|TRBJ1-2|-|TRBD1
CASSLQGAGGGYTF
TGCGCCAGCAGCTTGCAGGGGGCAGGAGGTGGCTACACCTTC
>TRBV4-2|TRBJ2-5|few|TRBD2
CASSPRTSGSKETQYF
TGTGCCAGCAGCCCCAGGACTAGCGGGAGTAAAGAGACCCAGTACTTC
>TRBV21-1|TRBJ1-6|-|-
CASRQGGNSPLHF
TGTGCCAGCAGACAGGGCGGCAATTCACCCCTCCACTTT
>TRBV30|TRBJ1-1|-|-
CAWSVRGGEAFF
TGTGCCTGGAGTGTTCGGGGAGGCGAAGCTTTCTTT
>TRBV7-3|TRBJ1-1|-|-
CASSQGHLNTEAFF
TGTGCCAGCAGCCAGGGACACTTGAACACTGAAGCTTTCTTT
>TRBV11-2|TRBJ2-7|-|TRBD1
CASSLGQDWDEQYF
TGTGCCAGCAGCTTGGGACAGGATTGGGACGAGCAGTACTTC
>TRBV29-1|TRBJ1-1|-|-
CSVDEREAFF
TGCAGCGTTGACGAGAGAGAAGCTTTCTTT
>TRBV28|TRBJ1-2|-|-
CASSLEQGFNYGYTF
TGTGCCAGCAGTTTAGAGCAGGGCTTTAACTATGGCTACACCTTC
>TRBV9|TRBJ2-3|-|-
CASQSGPGITDTQYF
TGTGCCAGCCAAAGCGGGCCTGGTATCACAGATACGCAGTATTTT
>TRBV5-1|TRBJ1-6|-|TRBD1
CASSLAGDRGVLPLHF
TGCGCCAGCAGCTTGGCGGGGGACAGGGGTGTGTTACCCCTCCACTTT
>TRBV6-1|TRBJ1-1|-|-
CASSGPGRNTEAFF
TGTGCCAGCAGTGGACCGGGTCGTAACACTGAAGCTTTCTTT
>TRBV5-1|TRBJ2-7|-|-
CASSSGSSRAPFFTYEQYF
TGCGCCAGCAGCTCCGGATCGAGCAGGGCCCCCTTTTTCACCTACGAGCAGTACTTC
>TRBV30|TRBJ2-5|few|TRBD1
CAWSAPGTATRESQYF
TGTGCCTGGAGTGCCCCCGGGACAGCAACAAGAGAGTCCCAGTACTTC
>TRBV27|TRBJ2-3|-|-
CASSLPGLTDTQYF
TGTGCCAGCAGTTTACCGGGACTTACAGATACGCAGTATTTT
>TRBV9|TRBJ1-1|-|-
CASSVGVRGLSEAFF
TGTGCCAGCAGCGTAGGGGTCAGGGGTTTGAGTGAAGCTTTCTTT
>TRBV5-6|TRBJ1-2|-|-
CASSPTDNYGYTF
TGTGCCAGCAGCCCGACAGATAACTATGGCTACACCTTC
>TRBV6-1|TRBJ2-7|-|-
CASSDRFYEQYF
TGTGCCAGCAGTGACAGGTTCTACGAGCAGTACTTC
>TRBV4-1|TRBJ2-7|-|-
CASSLGLSYEQYF
TGCGCCAGCAGCTTGGGACTTTCCTACGAGCAGTACTTC
>TRBV6-5|TRBJ2-7|-|TRBD1
CASSTDRTYEQYF
TGTGCCAGCAGTACGGACAGGACCTACGAGCAGTACTTC
>TRBV5-1|TRBJ1-1|few|-
CASSLGGREGRTEAFF
TGCGCCAGCAGCTTGGGGGGCAGGGAAGGTCGGACTGAAGCTTTCTTT
>TRBV5-5|TRBJ2-7|-|-
CASSLRAGRYEQYF
TGTGCCAGCAGCCTGCGGGCCGGACGCTACGAGCAGTACTTC
>TRBV6-5|TRBJ2-5|-|-
CASSSWRGGRETQYF
TGTGCCAGCAGTTCGTGGAGGGGAGGACGAGAGACCCAGTACTTC
>TRBV6-1|TRBJ1-5|-|TRBD1
CASSVYRDRGSNQPQHF
TGTGCCAGCAGTGTATACCGGGACAGGGGTAGCAATCAGCCCCAGCATTTT
>TRBV7-8|TRBJ1-1|-|TRBD1
CASSPQGYTEAFF
TGTGCCAGCAGCCCACAGGGGTACACTGAAGCTTTCTTT